The 29 T cell receptor beta chains given below trace back to one sample, sequenced in a study of T cells in Graves' hyperthyroidism and ophthalmopathy. TCR beta CDR3 sequences were amplified from RNA transcripts. With the HTBI primer set, the TCR CDR3 went through a first round of RT-PCR. Each CDR3 protein gets one entry after TCRdb re-called the multiplex PCR reads with MiXCR. The table shows more than 550,000 distinct CDR3 sequences, with roughly 17% occurring only once. Source material: blood. These receptors came from a man between 50 and 59 years old with Graves' hyperthyroidism.

This clonotype came up many times. The chain has TRBV7-3 and TRBJ2-3, with 9 bases matching TRBD1. From germline, CDR1 is SGHTA and CDR2 FQGTGA. V lost 5 bases, J lost 0 bases, and 6 bases stayed unmatched. The CDR3 spans 16 residues. The CDR3 sequence: CASSQGTGTSTDTQYF. CDR3 in DNA: TGTGCCAGCAGCCAGGGGACAGGGACGAGCACAGATACGCAGTATTTT. The variable domain in full, completed from reference TRBV7-3 and TRBJ2-3, reads GAGVSQTPSNKVTEKGKYVELRCDPISGHTALYWYRQSLGQGPEFLIYFQGTGAADDSGLPNDRFFAVRPEGSVSTLKIQRTERGDSAVYLCASSQGTGTSTDTQYFGPGTRLTVL.

This clonotype was picked up many times. This chain joins TRBV30 and TRBJ1-1; TRBD1 aligns across 8 bases. The germline V gene encodes CDR1 GTSNPN and CDR2 SVGIG (reference sequence). V was pared by 4 bases and J by 5 bases, with 9 bases of the junction left unmatched. The CDR3 extends over 14 amino acids. This CDR3 reads CAWNRQGKRTEAFF. The CDR3, as DNA: TGTGCCTGGAATAGACAGGGGAAGAGGACTGAAGCTTTCTTT.

This clonotype occurred many times. This chain connects TRBV12-3 or TRBV12-4 to TRBJ1-1; D not certain. The CDR3 has 13 amino acids. V was cut by 5 bases and J by 2 bases, with 9 bases left in between. CDR3 DNA sequence: TGTGCCAGCAGTCCGCACAAAAACACTGAAGCTTTCTTT. Translating it yields CASSPHKNTEAFF.

The chain carries TRBV14 and TRBJ2-7, with D tentatively TRBD1 or TRBD2 (5 bases each). Trimming took off 2 bases at V and 6 bases at J, with 14 bases between the two ends. Per the germline V gene, CDR1 is SGHDN and CDR2 is FVKESK. The CDR3 totals 14 residues. The DNA for the CDR3 is TGTGCCAGCAGCCAACTAGGGACCCTCCTCGAGCAGTACTTC. Amino acid sequence: CASSQLGTLLEQYF.

This clonotype came up many times. For the CDR3, the DNA is TGTGCCAGCAGCCCTTTCGAGACAGGCACTGAAGCTTTCTTT. As protein: CASSPFETGTEAFF. The rearrangement links TRBV3-1 to TRBJ1-1, with a tentative D call TRBD1 (6 bases). The CDR3 runs 14 residues. Germline V gives CDR1 LGHDT, CDR2 YNNKEL (reference sequence). The V and J ends lost 4 bases and 4 bases respectively, with 13 bases between them.

This chain connects TRBV29-1 to TRBJ2-3; 12 bases are shared with TRBD2. Germline values: CDR1 SQVTM, CDR2 ANQGSEA. The CDR3 is made up of 17 amino acids. Losses at the gene ends were 7 bases for V and 2 bases for J; bases not matched to a gene: 13. The DNA of the CDR3 is TGCAGCGCGGGGACTAGCGGGTTTTTACCTCACACAGATACGCAGTATTTT. It codes for CSAGTSGFLPHTDTQYF.

This clonotype was detected ten times or more. The rearrangement uses TRBV20-1 and TRBJ2-1; TRBD2 agrees at 14 bases. CDR3 size: 15 residues. Germline CDR1 DFQATT, CDR2 SNEGSKA (reference sequence). V lost 4 bases and J lost 8; bases outside the gene matches: 7. The chain's CDR3 is CSAKRGTSGSDEQFF. The CDR3 DNA reads as TGCAGTGCTAAAAGGGGGACTAGCGGGAGCGATGAGCAGTTCTTC.

This clonotype has just a few counts. The genes are TRBV20-1 and TRBJ2-2, with D perhaps matching TRBD2 (7 bases). V lost 1 base and J 8 bases, leaving 20 bases between the germline ends. CDR1 and CDR2 (germline): DFQATT, SNEGSKA (reference sequence). This CDR3 has 16 amino acids. This chain's CDR3 is CSARAGGRAGAGELFF. The CDR3 coding sequence is TGCAGTGCTAGAGCTGGGGGGCGCGCGGGGGCGGGGGAGCTGTTTTTT.

Turning to this clonotype: A read error is possible here, since a much larger clone lies one base away. V and J are TRBV7-9 and TRBJ2-2; D might be TRBD2 (5 bases). The CDR3 loop spans 13 amino acids. Germline V CDR1 and CDR2: SEHNR, FQNEAQ (reference sequence). Written as DNA, the CDR3 is TGTGCCAGCAGCTTAAGTAGAGCCGGGAAGCTGTTTTTT. This translates into CASSLSRAGKLFF. Using reference TRBV7-9 and TRBJ2-2 for the parts outside the CDR3, the full variable domain is DTGVSQNPRHKITKRGQNVTFRCDPISEHNRLYWYRQTLGQGPEFLTYFQNEAQLEKSRLLSDRFSAERPKGSFSTLEIQRTEQGDSAMYLCASSLSRAGKLFFGEGSRLTVL.

The chain couples TRBV4-1 to TRBJ1-1; D gene unclear. CDR1 and CDR2 (germline): MGHRA, YSYEKL. The V gene lost 0 bases and the J gene lost 7 bases, with 9 bases spanning the gap. This CDR3 spans 13 amino acids. The CDR3 region is CASSQEWIGEAFF. The CDR3 coding sequence is TGCGCCAGCAGCCAAGAATGGATAGGTGAAGCTTTCTTT.

In its sample, this clonotype was seen a few times. The CDR3 region is CASSWDVSGNTIYF. CDR3 DNA: TGTGCCAGCAGCTGGGACGTCTCTGGAAACACCATATATTTT. The genes are TRBV5-4 and TRBJ1-3; tentatively, D is TRBD1 (5 bases). V was clipped by 3 bases and J by 0 bases, with 7 bases between them. The CDR3 spans 14 residues. CDR1 SGHNT and CDR2 YYREEE come from the germline V gene (reference sequence).

This clonotype has only a few counts. J is TRBJ1-1 and V is TRBV10-3; D possibly corresponds to TRBD1 (5 bases). V shed 5 bases and J shed 0 bases, with 7 bases lying between them. This CDR3 is 13 amino acids long. Germline CDR1 reads ENHRY; CDR2 reads SYGVKD. The CDR3 coding sequence is TGTGCCATCAGTCGGGGGGTGAACACTGAAGCTTTCTTT. Translation gives CAISRGVNTEAFF.

The chain joins TRBV12-3 or TRBV12-4 to TRBJ2-1, with 9 bases that match TRBD2. CDR3 length equals 17 residues. J lost 0 bases, V lost 5 bases, and 8 bases had no gene match. This chain's CDR3 is CASSHRLAASSYNEQFF. The CDR3, as DNA: TGTGCCAGCAGTCACAGACTAGCGGCAAGCTCCTACAATGAGCAGTTCTTC.

CDR3 bases: TGCAGTGCTAGCAGGGACAATCAGCCCCAGCATTTT. Translated: CSASRDNQPQHF. The rearrangement uses TRBV20-1 and TRBJ1-5; D is perhaps TRBD1 (5 bases). V dropped 3 bases and J dropped 3 bases, with 6 bases sitting between them. CDR1 and CDR2 (germline): DFQATT, SNEGSKA (reference sequence). The CDR3 loop spans 12 amino acids.

This clonotype was recorded many times. The CDR3 loop reads CASSLTRGGETQYF. The CDR3 DNA reads TGTGCCAGCAGCCTCACTCGCGGTGGGGAGACCCAGTACTTC. The rearrangement links TRBV7-2 to TRBJ2-5; D gene ambiguous. The CDR3 has 14 residues. Germline V gives CDR1 SGHTA, CDR2 FQGNSA. Trimming took off 5 bases at V and 5 bases at J, with 15 bases between the two ends.

This clonotype was observed at least ten times. V is TRBV20-1 and J is TRBJ1-1; D remains unclear. V gave up 3 bases and J gave up 0 bases, with 14 bases separating them. This CDR3 contains 15 residues. Germline V gene sequence: CDR1 DFQATT, CDR2 SNEGSKA (reference sequence). DNA of the CDR3: TGCAGTGCTAGCCGAGGGCAGGAGATGAACACTGAAGCTTTCTTT. Residues: CSASRGQEMNTEAFF.

This clonotype showed up just a few times. The rearrangement uses TRBV7-9 and TRBJ2-7; a weak D match, TRBD1 (6 bases). The germline V gene has CDR1 SEHNR and CDR2 FQNEAQ (reference sequence). The CDR3 spans 15 residues. Trimming pared 7 bases from V and 0 bases from J, leaving 16 bases between. The CDR3 DNA reads TGTGCCAGCACGCTTGGGGGCCACAGCTCCTACGAGCAGTACTTC. Translated, it gives CASTLGGHSSYEQYF.

This clonotype was detected only a few times. The chain is built from TRBV15 and TRBJ1-5, with D possibly matching TRBD1 (5 bases). CDR3 length: 15 amino acids. V lost 9 bases to trimming and J lost 0 bases, with 15 bases between them. Germline CDR1 LNHNV, CDR2 YYDKDF (reference sequence). CDR3 sequence (DNA): TGTGCCACGAGCCAGGGCGGCCTTAGCAATCAGCCCCAGCATTTT. Residues: CATSQGGLSNQPQHF.

This chain links TRBV30 with TRBJ1-1; 11 nucleotides line up with TRBD1. CDR1 GTSNPN and CDR2 SVGIG come from the germline V gene (reference sequence). J gave up 5 bases and V 2 bases, and 7 bases lay outside the gene matches. The CDR3 runs 15 residues. The CDR3 sequence: CAWSTRGQGGTEAFF. DNA of the CDR3: TGTGCCTGGAGTACAAGGGGACAGGGGGGGACTGAAGCTTTCTTT. The full variable domain, in which reference TRBV30 and TRBJ1-1 provide the parts outside the CDR3, is SQTIHQWPATLVQPVGSPLSLECTVEGTSNPNLYWYRQAAGRGLQLLFYSVGIGQISSEVPQNLSASRPQDRQFILSSKKLLLSDSGFYLCAWSTRGQGGTEAFFGQGTRLTVV.

The chain has TRBV19 and TRBJ2-7; D is uncertain. Looked up from germline, CDR1 is LNHDA and CDR2 is SQIVND (reference sequence). V was pared by 1 base and J by 2 bases, with 6 bases between. The CDR3 runs to 13 residues. Written as DNA, the CDR3 is TGTGCCAGTAGTATAGTAGTAGCCTACGAGCAGTACTTC. Translating it yields CASSIVVAYEQYF.

At least ten counts were recorded for this clonotype. The chain employs TRBV18 and TRBJ2-3, with 8 bases fitting TRBD1. The CDR3 length is 16 residues. V dropped 1 base and J dropped 2; count of bases not matched to a gene: 5. Germline-derived CDR1 and CDR2 are KGHSH and LQKENI. The CDR3 bases are TGTGCCAGCTCACCACTGACAGGGGCCTTCACAGATACGCAGTATTTT. It encodes CASSPLTGAFTDTQYF.

This clonotype was seen a handful of times. This sequence joins TRBV5-4 and TRBJ1-1; D is perhaps TRBD1 (5 bases). The CDR3 covers 12 residues. V shed 4 bases and J shed 8 bases, with 12 bases lying between them. Germline CDR1 reads SGHNT; CDR2 reads YYREEE (reference sequence). The CDR3 reads CASSPMGVEAFF. As DNA, the CDR3 is TGTGCCAGCAGCCCGATGGGGGTCGAAGCTTTCTTT.

This clonotype was detected many times. This chain uses TRBV5-1 with TRBJ1-2; D gene uncertain. The germline V and J ends were trimmed by 6 bases and 5 bases, with 17 bases remaining between them. CDR1 SGHRS and CDR2 YFSETQ come from the germline V gene. This CDR3 region has 14 residues. The CDR3 nucleotides read TGCGCCAGCACCCTTGGTTGGCAGGATTATGGCTACACCTTC. Translation: CASTLGWQDYGYTF.

This clonotype was found a few times. This may be a read error, as it is one base from a much larger clone. The chain is built from TRBV27 and TRBJ2-7; D perhaps matches TRBD2 (5 bases). The CDR3 has 14 amino acids. The germline V gene encodes CDR1 MNHEY and CDR2 SMNVEV (reference sequence). The CDR3 is CASGLSASHYEQYF. The CDR3 bases are TGTGCCAGCGGTTTATCGGCTAGCCACTACGAGCAGTACTTC.

There are many counts of this clonotype. The rearrangement uses TRBV20-1 and TRBJ2-1; maybe TRBD2 (6 bases). Trimming cost V 6 bases and J 6 bases, with 18 bases left between them. The germline V gene encodes CDR1 DFQATT and CDR2 SNEGSKA (reference sequence). The CDR3 length is 14 residues. The CDR3 DNA reads as TGCAGTGCCCCAAGGACTATCGGGAGCAATGAGCAGTTCTTC. It yields the protein CSAPRTIGSNEQFF.

V is TRBV20-1 and J is TRBJ2-7; a possible D gene is TRBD1 (6 bases). The CDR3 covers 16 residues. V was clipped by 0 bases and J by 5 bases, with 20 bases between them. In germline, CDR1 is DFQATT, CDR2 SNEGSKA (reference sequence). Written as DNA, the CDR3 is TGCAGTGCTAGAGACCTCGCGTCTTGGGGGCACGACGAGCAGTACTTC. Protein product: CSARDLASWGHDEQYF.

This clonotype has only a few counts. This CDR3 is missing its conserved last phenylalanine or tryptophan, likely due to a read error. The chain is built from TRBV9 and TRBJ1-5, with D uncertain. Germline CDR1 is SGDLS and CDR2 is YYNGEE. This CDR3 comprises 14 residues. V was trimmed by 3 bases and J by 4 bases, leaving 11 bases between them. The CDR3 loop reads CASSGWQENQPQHL. CDR3 nucleotide sequence: TGTGCCAGCAGCGGGTGGCAGGAAAATCAGCCCCAGCATCTT.

The genes are TRBV6-1 and TRBJ2-2; D gene unclear. V lost 6 bases, J lost 4 bases, and 9 bases lay in between. This CDR3 spans 13 amino acids. Per germline, CDR1 MNHNS and CDR2 SASEGT. CDR3 nucleotides: TGTGCCAGCAGCCCCCACACCACCGGGGAGCTGTTTTTT. Translating gives CASSPHTTGELFF.

The V and J genes are TRBV20-1 and TRBJ2-7, with 9 bases matching TRBD2. The CDR3 has 13 residues. The germline gives CDR1 DFQATT, CDR2 SNEGSKA (reference sequence). J was trimmed by 4 bases and V by 4 bases; bases with no gene match: 5. CDR3 region: CSANIAGVYEQYF. DNA of the CDR3: TGCAGTGCTAATATAGCGGGAGTGTACGAGCAGTACTTC.